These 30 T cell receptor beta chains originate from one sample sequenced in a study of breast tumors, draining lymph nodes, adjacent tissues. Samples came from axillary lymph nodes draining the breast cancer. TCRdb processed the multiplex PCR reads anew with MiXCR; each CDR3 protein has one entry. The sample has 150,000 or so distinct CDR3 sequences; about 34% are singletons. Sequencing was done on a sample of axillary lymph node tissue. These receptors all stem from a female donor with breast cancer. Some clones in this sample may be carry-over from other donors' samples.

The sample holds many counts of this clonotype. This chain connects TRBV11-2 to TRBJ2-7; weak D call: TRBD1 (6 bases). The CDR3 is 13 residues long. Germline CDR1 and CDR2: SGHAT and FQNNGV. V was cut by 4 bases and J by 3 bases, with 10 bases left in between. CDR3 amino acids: CASSSPDSYEQYF. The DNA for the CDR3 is TGTGCCAGCAGCTCCCCGGACAGCTACGAGCAGTACTTC.

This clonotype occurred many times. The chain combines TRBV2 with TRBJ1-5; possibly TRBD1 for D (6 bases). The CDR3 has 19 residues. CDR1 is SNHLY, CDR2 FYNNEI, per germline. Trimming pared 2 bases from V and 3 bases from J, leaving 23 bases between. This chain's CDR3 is CASSEHVGLYTGTNQPQHF. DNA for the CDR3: TGTGCCAGCAGTGAACACGTTGGGCTATATACAGGGACCAATCAGCCCCAGCATTTT.

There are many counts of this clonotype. This chain's CDR3 is CASSYFGPPTGPGELFF. The CDR3 bases are TGTGCCAGCAGTTACTTCGGACCCCCTACAGGGCCCGGGGAACTGTTTTTT. The chain is built from TRBV6-5 and TRBJ1-4, with TRBD1 as a possible D gene (6 bases). Germline CDR1 is MNHEY and CDR2 is SVGAGI. The germline V and J ends were trimmed by 1 base and 12 bases, with 24 bases remaining between them. The length of the CDR3 is 17 residues.

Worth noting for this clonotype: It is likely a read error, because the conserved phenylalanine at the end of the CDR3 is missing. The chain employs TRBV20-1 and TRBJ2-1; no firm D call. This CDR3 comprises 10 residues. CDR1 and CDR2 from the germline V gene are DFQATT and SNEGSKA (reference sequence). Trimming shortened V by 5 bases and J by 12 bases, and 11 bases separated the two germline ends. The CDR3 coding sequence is TGCAGTGCTGGTAGAGCAGGGCAGTTCTCC. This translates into CSAGRAGQFS.

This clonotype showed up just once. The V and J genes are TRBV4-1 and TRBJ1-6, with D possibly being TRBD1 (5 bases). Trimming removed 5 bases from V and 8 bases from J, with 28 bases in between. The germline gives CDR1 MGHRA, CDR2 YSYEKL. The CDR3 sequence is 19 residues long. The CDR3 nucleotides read TGCGCCAGCAGCGCGAACGCGGGACCATCCACAGATACGCATTCACCCCTCCACTTT. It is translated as CASSANAGPSTDTHSPLHF.

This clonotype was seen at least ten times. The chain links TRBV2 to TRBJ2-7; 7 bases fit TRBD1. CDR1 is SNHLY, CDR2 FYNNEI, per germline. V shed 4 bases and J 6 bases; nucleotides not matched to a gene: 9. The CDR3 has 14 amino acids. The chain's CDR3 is CASSVQGQSVEQYF. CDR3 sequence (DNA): TGTGCCAGCAGTGTGCAGGGACAGTCGGTCGAGCAGTACTTC.

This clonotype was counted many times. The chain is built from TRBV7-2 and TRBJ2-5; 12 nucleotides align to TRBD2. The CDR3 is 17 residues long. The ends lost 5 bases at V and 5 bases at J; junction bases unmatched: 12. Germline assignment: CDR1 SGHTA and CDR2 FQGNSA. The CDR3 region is CASSGGLAGPGGETQYF. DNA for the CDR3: TGTGCCAGCAGCGGCGGACTAGCGGGGCCTGGGGGGGAGACCCAGTACTTC.

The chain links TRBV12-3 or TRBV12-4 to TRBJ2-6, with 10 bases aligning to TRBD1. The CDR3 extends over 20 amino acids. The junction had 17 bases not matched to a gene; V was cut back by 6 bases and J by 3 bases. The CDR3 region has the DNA TGTGCCAGCAGCTCCCGGACAGGGGGGCAGGGTAAACGTGGGGCCAACGTCCTGACTTTC. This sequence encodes CASSSRTGGQGKRGANVLTF.

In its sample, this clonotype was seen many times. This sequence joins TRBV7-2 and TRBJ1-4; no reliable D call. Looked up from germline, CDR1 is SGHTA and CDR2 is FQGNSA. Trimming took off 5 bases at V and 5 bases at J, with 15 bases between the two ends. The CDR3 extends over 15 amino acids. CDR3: CASSPAARRNEKLFF. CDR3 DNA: TGTGCCAGCAGCCCGGCTGCTAGGAGGAATGAAAAACTGTTTTTT.

The CDR3 bases are TGTGCCAGCAGCCCGGGACAGGGTACTTGGGCCAACGTCCTGACTTTC. It is translated as CASSPGQGTWANVLTF. The rearrangement links TRBV9 to TRBJ2-6; 9 positions match TRBD1. The CDR3 extends over 16 amino acids. After removal of 4 bases from V and 5 bases from J, the junction contained 7 bases not matched to a gene. CDR1 is SGDLS, CDR2 YYNGEE, per germline.

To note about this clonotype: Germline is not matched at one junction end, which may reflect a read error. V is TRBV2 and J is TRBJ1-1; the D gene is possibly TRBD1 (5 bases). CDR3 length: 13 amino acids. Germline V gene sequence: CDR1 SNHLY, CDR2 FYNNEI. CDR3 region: CASGDGQSTEAFF. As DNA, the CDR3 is TGTGCCAGCGGTGATGGACAATCTACTGAAGCTTTCTTT.

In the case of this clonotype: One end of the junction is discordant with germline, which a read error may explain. The CDR3 sequence is CASSAGTDTQCF. Written as DNA, the CDR3 is TGCGCCAGCAGCGCTGGCACAGATACGCAGTGTTTT. The chain uses TRBV9 and TRBJ2-3; D is unclear. Germline CDR1 reads SGDLS; CDR2 reads YYNGEE. The CDR3 consists of 12 residues.

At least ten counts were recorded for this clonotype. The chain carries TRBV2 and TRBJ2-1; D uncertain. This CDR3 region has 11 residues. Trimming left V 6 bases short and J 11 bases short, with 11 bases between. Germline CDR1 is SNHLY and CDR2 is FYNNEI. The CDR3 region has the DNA TGTGCCAGCAGCCCGGACCCGCAGCAGTTCTTC. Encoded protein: CASSPDPQQFF.

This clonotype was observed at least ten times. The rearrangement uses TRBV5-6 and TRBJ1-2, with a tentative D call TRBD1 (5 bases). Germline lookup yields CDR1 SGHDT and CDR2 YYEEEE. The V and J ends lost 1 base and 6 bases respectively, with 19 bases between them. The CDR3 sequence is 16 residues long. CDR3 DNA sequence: TGTGCCAGCAGCTTGTTTTCCGGGGCAGGGTATAATGGCTACACCTTC. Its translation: CASSLFSGAGYNGYTF.

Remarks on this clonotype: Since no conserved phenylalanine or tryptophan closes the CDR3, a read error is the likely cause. The chain's CDR3 is CASSYAPGETQYL. The CDR3 nucleotides are TGTGCCAGCAGCTATGCCCCGGGAGAGACCCAGTACCTC. The chain combines TRBV13 with TRBJ2-5, with D unresolved. The CDR3 is 13 amino acids. Deletions cut 4 bases from V and 4 bases from J, with 10 bases between. Germline loops: CDR1 PRHDT, CDR2 FYEKMQ (reference sequence).

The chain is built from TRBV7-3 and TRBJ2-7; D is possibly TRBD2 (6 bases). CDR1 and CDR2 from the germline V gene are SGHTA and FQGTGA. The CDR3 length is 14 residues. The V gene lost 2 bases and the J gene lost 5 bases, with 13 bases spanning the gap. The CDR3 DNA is TGTGCCAGCAGCTTACTTGGGGGGAACGACGAGCAGTACTTC. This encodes CASSLLGGNDEQYF. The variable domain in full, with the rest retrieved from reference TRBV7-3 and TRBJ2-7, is GAGVSQTPSNKVTEKGKYVELRCDPISGHTALYWYRQSLGQGPEFLIYFQGTGAADDSGLPNDRFFAVRPEGSVSTLKIQRTERGDSAVYLCASSLLGGNDEQYFGPGTRLTVT.

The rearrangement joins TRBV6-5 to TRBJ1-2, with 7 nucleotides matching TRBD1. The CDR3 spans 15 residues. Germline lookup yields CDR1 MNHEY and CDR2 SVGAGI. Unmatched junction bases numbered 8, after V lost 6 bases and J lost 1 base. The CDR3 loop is CASRDPGQFNYGYTF. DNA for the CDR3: TGTGCCAGCAGGGATCCGGGACAGTTTAACTATGGCTACACCTTC.

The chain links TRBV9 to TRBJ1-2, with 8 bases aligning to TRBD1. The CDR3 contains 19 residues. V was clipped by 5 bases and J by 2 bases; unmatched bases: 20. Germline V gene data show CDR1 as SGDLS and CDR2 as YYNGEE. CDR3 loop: CASRSGQGTGRTLNYGYTF. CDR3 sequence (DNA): TGTGCCAGCAGGAGTGGACAGGGTACGGGCAGAACGCTAAACTATGGCTACACCTTC.

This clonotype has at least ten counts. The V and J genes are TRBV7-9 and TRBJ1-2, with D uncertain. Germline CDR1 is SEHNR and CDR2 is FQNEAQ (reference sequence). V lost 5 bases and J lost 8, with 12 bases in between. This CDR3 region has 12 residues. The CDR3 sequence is CASSQPVGGYTF. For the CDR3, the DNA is TGTGCCAGCAGCCAACCCGTAGGGGGCTACACCTTC.

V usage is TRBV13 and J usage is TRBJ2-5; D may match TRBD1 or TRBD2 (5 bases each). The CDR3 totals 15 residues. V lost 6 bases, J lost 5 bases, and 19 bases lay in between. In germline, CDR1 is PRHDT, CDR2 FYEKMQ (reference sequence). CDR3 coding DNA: TGTGCCAGCAGAGAGGCAGGGACCACCGGGGAGACCCAGTACTTC. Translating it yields CASREAGTTGETQYF.

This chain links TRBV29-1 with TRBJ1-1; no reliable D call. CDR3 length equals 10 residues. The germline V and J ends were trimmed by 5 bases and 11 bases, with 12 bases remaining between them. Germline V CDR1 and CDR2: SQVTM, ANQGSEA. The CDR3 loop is CSVYYLEAFF. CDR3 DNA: TGCAGCGTTTATTATTTGGAGGCTTTCTTT.

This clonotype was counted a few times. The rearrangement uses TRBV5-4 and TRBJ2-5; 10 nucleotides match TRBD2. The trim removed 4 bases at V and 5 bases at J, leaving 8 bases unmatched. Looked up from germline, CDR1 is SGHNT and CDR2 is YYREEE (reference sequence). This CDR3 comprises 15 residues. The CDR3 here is CASSASSGRGETQYF. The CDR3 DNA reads TGTGCCAGCAGCGCCTCTAGCGGGAGAGGCGAGACCCAGTACTTC.

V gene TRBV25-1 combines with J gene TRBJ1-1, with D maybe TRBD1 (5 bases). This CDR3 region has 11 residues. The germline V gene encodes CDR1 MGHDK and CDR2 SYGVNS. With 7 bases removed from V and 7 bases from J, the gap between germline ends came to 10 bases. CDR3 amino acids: CASKVGGEAFF. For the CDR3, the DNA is TGTGCCAGCAAAGTCGGGGGTGAAGCTTTCTTT.

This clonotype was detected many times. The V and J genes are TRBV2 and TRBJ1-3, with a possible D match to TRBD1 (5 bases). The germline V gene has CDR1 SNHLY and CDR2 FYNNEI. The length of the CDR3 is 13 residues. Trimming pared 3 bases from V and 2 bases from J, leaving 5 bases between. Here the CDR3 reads CASSEGPGNTIYF. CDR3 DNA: TGTGCCAGCAGTGAGGGGCCTGGAAACACCATATATTTT.

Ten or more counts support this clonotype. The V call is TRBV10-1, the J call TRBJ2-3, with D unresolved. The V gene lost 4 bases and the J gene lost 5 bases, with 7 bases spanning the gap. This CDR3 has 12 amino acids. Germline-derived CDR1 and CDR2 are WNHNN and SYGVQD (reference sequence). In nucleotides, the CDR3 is TGCGCCAGCAGTGGGTTCCAAGATACGCAGTATTTT. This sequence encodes CASSGFQDTQYF.

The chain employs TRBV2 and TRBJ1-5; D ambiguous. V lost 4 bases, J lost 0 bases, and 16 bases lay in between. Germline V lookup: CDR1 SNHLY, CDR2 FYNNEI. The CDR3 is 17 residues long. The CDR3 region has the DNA TGTGCCAGCAGTGCTAGAGTCGGAGGGAGTAGCAATCAGCCCCAGCATTTT. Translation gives CASSARVGGSSNQPQHF. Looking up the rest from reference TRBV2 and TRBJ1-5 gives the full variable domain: EPEVTQTPSHQVTQMGQEVILRCVPISNHLYFYWYRQILGQKVEFLVSFYNNEISEKSEIFDDQFSVERPDGSNFTLKIRSTKLEDSAMYFCASSARVGGSSNQPQHFGDGTRLSIL.

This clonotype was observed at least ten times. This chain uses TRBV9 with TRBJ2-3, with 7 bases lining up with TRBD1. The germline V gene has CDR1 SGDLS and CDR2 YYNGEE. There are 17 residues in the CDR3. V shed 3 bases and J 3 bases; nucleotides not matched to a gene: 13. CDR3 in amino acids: CASSAGTGVWETDTQYF. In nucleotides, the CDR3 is TGTGCCAGCAGCGCCGGAACAGGGGTGTGGGAAACAGATACGCAGTATTTT. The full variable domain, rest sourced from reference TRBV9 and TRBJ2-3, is DSGVTQTPKHLITATGQRVTLRCSPRSGDLSVYWYQQSLDQGLQFLIQYYNGEERAKGNILERFSAQQFPDLHSELNLSSLELGDSALYFCASSAGTGVWETDTQYFGPGTRLTVL.

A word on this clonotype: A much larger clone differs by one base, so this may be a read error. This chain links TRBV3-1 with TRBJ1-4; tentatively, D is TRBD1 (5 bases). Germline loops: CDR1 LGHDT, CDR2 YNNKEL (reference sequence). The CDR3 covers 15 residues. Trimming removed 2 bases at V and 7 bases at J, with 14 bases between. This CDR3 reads CASSQWQGEGEKLFF. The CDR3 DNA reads TGTGCCAGCAGCCAATGGCAGGGTGAGGGTGAAAAACTGTTTTTT.

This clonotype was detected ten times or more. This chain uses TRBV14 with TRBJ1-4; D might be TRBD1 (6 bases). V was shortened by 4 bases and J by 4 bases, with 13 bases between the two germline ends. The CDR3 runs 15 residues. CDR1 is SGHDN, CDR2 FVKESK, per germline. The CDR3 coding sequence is TGTGCCAGCAGCCGACGGACAGCCATTAATGAAAAACTGTTTTTT. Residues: CASSRRTAINEKLFF.

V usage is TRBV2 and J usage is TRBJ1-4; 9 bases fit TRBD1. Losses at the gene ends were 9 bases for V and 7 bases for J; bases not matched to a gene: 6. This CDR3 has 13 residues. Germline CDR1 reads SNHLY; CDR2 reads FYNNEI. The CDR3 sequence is CARGTGPREKLFF. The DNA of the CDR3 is TGTGCCAGGGGGACAGGGCCTCGTGAAAAACTGTTTTTT.